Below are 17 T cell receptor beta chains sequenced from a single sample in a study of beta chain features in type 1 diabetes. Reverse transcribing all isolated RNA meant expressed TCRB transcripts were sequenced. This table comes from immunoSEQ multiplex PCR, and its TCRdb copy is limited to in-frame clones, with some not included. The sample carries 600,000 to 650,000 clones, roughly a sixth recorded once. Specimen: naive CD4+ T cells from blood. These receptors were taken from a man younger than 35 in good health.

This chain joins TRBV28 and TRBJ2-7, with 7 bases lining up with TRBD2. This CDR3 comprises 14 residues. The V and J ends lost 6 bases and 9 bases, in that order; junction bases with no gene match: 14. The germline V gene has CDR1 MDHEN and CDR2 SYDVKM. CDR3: CASRKVETSPGQYF. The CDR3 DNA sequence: TGTGCCAGCAGAAAAGTAGAGACTAGCCCCGGGCAGTACTTC.

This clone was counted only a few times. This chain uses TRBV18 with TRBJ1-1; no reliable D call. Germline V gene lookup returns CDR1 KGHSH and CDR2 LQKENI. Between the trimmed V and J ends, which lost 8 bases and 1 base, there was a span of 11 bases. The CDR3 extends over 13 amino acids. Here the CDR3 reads CASGVGGNTEAFF. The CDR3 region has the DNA TGTGCCAGCGGGGTAGGTGGGAACACTGAAGCTTTCTTT.

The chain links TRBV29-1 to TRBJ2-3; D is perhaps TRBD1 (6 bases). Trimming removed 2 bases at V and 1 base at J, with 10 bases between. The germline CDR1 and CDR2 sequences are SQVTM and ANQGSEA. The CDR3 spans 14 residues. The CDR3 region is CSVESEGGTDTQYF. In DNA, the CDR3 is TGCAGCGTTGAATCTGAGGGGGGCACAGATACGCAGTATTTT.

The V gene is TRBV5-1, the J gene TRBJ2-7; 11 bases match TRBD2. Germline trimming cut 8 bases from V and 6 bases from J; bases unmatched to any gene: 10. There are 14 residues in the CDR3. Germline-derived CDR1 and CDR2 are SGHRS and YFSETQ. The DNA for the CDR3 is TGCGCCAGTTCACTAGCGGGAGAACGAGGCGAGCAGTACTTC. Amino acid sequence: CASSLAGERGEQYF.

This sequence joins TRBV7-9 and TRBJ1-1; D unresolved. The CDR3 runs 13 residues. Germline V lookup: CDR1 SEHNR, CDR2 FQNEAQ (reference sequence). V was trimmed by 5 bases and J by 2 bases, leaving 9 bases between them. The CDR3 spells CASSPRANTEAFF. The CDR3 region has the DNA TGTGCCAGCAGCCCCAGAGCTAACACTGAAGCTTTCTTT.

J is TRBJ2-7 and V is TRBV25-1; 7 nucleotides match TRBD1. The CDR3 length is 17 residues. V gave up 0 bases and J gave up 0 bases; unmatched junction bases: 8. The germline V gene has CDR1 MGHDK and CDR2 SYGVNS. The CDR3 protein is CASSEYSGQSTSYEQYF. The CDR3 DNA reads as TGTGCCAGCAGTGAATACTCGGGACAGTCGACCTCCTACGAGCAGTACTTC.

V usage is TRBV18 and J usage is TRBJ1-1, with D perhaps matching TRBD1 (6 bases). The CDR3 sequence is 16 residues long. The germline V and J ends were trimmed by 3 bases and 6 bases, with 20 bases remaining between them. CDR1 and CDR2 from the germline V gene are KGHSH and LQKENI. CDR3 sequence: CASSPQGSVRTSEAFF. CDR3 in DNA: TGTGCCAGCTCACCTCAGGGGTCGGTAAGAACCTCTGAAGCTTTCTTT.

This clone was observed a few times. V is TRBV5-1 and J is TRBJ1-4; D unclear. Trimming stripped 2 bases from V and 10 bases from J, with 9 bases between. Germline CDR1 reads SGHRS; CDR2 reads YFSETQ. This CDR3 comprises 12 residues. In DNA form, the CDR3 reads TGCGCCAGCAGCTTTGACGTCGGAAAACTGTTTTTT. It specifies CASSFDVGKLFF.

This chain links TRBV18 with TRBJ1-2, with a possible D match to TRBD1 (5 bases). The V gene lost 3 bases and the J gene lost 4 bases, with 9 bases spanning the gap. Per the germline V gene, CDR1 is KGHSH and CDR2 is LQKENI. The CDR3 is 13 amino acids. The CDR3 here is CASSPYDSYGYTF. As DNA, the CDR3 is TGTGCCAGCTCACCTTATGACAGCTATGGCTACACCTTC.

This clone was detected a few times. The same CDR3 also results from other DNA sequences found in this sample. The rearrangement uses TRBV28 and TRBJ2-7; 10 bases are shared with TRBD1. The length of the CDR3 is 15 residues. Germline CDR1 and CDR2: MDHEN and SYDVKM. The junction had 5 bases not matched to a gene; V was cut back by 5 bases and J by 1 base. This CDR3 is CASSPPGQGSYEQYF. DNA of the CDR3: TGTGCCAGCAGTCCCCCGGGACAGGGGTCCTACGAGCAGTACTTC.

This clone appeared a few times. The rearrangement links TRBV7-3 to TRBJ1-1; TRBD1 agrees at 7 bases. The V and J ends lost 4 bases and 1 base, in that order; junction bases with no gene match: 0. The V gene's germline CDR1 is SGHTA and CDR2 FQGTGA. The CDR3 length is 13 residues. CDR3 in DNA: TGTGCCAGCAGCTGGGACAGGAACACTGAAGCTTTCTTT. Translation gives CASSWDRNTEAFF.

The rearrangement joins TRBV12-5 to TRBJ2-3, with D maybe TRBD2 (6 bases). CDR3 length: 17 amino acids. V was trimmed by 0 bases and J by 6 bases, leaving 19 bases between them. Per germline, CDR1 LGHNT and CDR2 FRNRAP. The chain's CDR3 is CASGLVLTSSTEDTQYF. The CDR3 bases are TGTGCTAGTGGTTTGGTACTTACTAGCTCTACGGAGGATACGCAGTATTTT.

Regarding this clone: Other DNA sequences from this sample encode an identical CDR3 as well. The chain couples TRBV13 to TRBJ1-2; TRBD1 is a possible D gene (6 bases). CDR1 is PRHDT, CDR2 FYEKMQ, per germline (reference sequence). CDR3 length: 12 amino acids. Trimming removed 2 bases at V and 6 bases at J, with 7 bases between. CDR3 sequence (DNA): TGTGCCAGCAGCTTATCAGGGGATGGCTACACCTTC. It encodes CASSLSGDGYTF. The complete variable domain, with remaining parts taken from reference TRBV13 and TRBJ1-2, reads AAGVIQSPRHLIKEKRETATLKCYPIPRHDTVYWYQQGPGQDPQFLISFYEKMQSDKGSIPDRFSAQQFSDYHSELNMSSLELGDSALYFCASSLSGDGYTFGSGTRLTVV.

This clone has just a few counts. The CDR3, as DNA: TGTGCCAGCAGCTTAGGAACGCGGACAGCAAATCAGCCCCAGCATTTT. Translated, it gives CASSLGTRTANQPQHF. V and J are TRBV7-8 and TRBJ1-5; D might be TRBD1 (6 bases). CDR3 size: 16 residues. CDR1 is SGHVS and CDR2 is FQNEAQ in the germline V gene. V shed 1 base and J shed 4 bases, with 14 bases lying between them.

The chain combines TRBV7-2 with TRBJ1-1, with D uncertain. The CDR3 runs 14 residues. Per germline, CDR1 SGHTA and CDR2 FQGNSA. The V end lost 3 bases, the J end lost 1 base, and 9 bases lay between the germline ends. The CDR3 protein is CASSFDKANTEAFF. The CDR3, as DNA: TGTGCCAGCAGCTTCGATAAGGCGAACACTGAAGCTTTCTTT.

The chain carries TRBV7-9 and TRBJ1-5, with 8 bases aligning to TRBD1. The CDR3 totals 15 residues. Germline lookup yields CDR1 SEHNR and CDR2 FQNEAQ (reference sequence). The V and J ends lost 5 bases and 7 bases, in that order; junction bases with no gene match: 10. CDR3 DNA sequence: TGTGCCAGCAGCACCGCCGGACAGGGTTTCCAGCCCCAGCATTTT. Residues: CASSTAGQGFQPQHF.

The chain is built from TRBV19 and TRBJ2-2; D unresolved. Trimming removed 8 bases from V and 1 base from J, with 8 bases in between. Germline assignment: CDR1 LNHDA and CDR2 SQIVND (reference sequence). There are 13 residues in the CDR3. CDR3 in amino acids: CASQDGNTGELFF. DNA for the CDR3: TGTGCCAGTCAGGACGGGAACACCGGGGAGCTGTTTTTT.